A selection of T cell receptor beta chains follows, all from one sample in a study of regulatory T cells in long-lasting Graves disease. TCRdb re-analysed the multiplex PCR reads in MiXCR, keeping a single row per CDR3 protein. Of 450,000 to 600,000 distinct CDR3 sequences listed, roughly 14% are singletons. These records were also assigned to another study, of T cells in Graves' hyperthyroidism and ophthalmopathy.

Here the sequenced sample was peripheral blood mononuclear cells (PBMCs), taken at new diagnosis, from a patient treated with antithyroid drugs. The receptors shown here come from a man aged 25-45 years with Graves disease. Each CDR3 is given with its conserved first and last residue. Each record gives: V gene, clone size, J gene, D gene, CDR3 DNA, CDR3 protein. A D gene is named only where the DNA matches it firmly. Expanded clones are given a class, and other clones once, few, many or no size at all.

TRBV5-4,few,TRBJ1-2,-,TGTGCCAGCAGCCGGGAGGTTGGGGGCTACACCTTC,CASSREVGGYTF
TRBV5-1,few,TRBJ2-1,-,TGCGCCAGCAGCTTGGCGACAACCGCGAGGGAGAGCTCCTACAATGAGCAGTTCTTC,CASSLATTARESSYNEQFF
TRBV29-1,many,TRBJ2-3,-,TGCAGCATGGGGGAGTGGTCTAGCACAGATACGCAGTATTTT,CSMGEWSSTDTQYF
TRBV28,many,TRBJ1-6,TRBD1,TGTGCCAGCAGTCCATCCACAGGGGCGGGTGATTCACCCCTCCACTTT,CASSPSTGAGDSPLHF
TRBV2,many,TRBJ2-7,-,TGTGCCAGCAGTGAGTCAGATGGATCCTACGAGCAGTACTTC,CASSESDGSYEQYF
TRBV5-8,-,TRBJ1-6,-,TGTGCCAGCAGCCCTCAAAATTCACCCCTCCACTTT,CASSPQNSPLHF
TRBV20-1,-,TRBJ2-1,-,TGCAGTGCTAGCAGCATGCTCAGTACTGGCTACAATGAGCAGTTCTTC,CSASSMLSTGYNEQFF
TRBV11-2,many,TRBJ2-1,TRBD2,TGTGCCAGCAGCCGTTCCCTAGCGGGAGCAGGCAATGAGCAGTTCTTC,CASSRSLAGAGNEQFF
TRBV29-1,many,TRBJ2-2,-,TGCAGCGCAACTAGGCCCACCGGGGAGCTGTTTTTT,CSATRPTGELFF
TRBV12-3/TRBV12-4,many,TRBJ2-5,-,TGTGCCAGCAGACGGGGGAGAAGCGAGACCCAGTACTTC,CASRRGRSETQYF
TRBV2,many,TRBJ1-1,TRBD1,TGTGCCAGCAGTGATGAGGGGGCTGGGAACACTGAAGCTTTCTTT,CASSDEGAGNTEAFF
TRBV29-1,many,TRBJ2-7,TRBD1,TGCAGCGCGGGGGACAGGGGCGAGCAGTACTTC,CSAGDRGEQYF
TRBV25-1,-,TRBJ2-1,-,TGTGCCAGCCGGGGTCTAGGGATCTACAATGAGCAGTTCTTC,CASRGLGIYNEQFF
TRBV28,many,TRBJ2-7,-,TGTGCCAGCAGGCCAGGGGGGGGGGACGAGCAGTACTTC,CASRPGGGDEQYF
TRBV15,few,TRBJ2-7,TRBD2,TGTGCCACCAGCAGACTCATTAGCGGGAGCTCCTACGAGCAGTACTTC,CATSRLISGSSYEQYF
TRBV27,many,TRBJ2-3,TRBD2,TGTGCCAGCAGACTAGCGGGACTGGATACGCAGTATTTT,CASRLAGLDTQYF
TRBV5-1,few,TRBJ2-3,-,TGCGCCAGCAGCCCGTGGGACACAAGACATACGCAGTATTTT,CASSPWDTRHTQYF
TRBV7-3,-,TRBJ1-2,-,TGTGCCAGCAGCTCTTCAGGAGGGGTCAACTATGGCTACACCTTC,CASSSSGGVNYGYTF